These 14 T cell receptor beta chains were sequenced from one sample in a study of blood T cell repertoires in COVID-19. Clones were read by immunoSEQ multiplex PCR, and TCRdb kept only the in-frame ones, dropping some. The sample includes about 260,000 clones, approximately 86% seen only once; the top ten take roughly 5.6%. Sequenced sample: peripheral blood. Receptor source: a woman in her sixties or seventies with COVID-19, enrolled during active disease.

The chain is built from TRBV4-2 and TRBJ2-5; 14 positions match TRBD2. The CDR3 runs to 20 residues. V gave up 2 bases and J gave up 5 bases; unmatched junction bases: 16. Germline lookup yields CDR1 LGHNA and CDR2 YNFKEQ. CDR3 sequence (DNA): TGTGCCAGCAGCCAAAGGGGGACCGGGACTAGCGGGAGCGGGGGGGAGACCCAGTACTTC. Its protein is CASSQRGTGTSGSGGETQYF.

The chain combines TRBV14 with TRBJ2-7, with 14 positions matching TRBD2. The CDR3 consists of 16 residues. Germline V CDR1 and CDR2: SGHDN, FVKESK. V lost 3 bases to trimming and J lost 9 bases; unmatched junction nucleotides: 10. CDR3: CASSHVGTSGSSGQYF. CDR3 nucleotides: TGTGCCAGCAGCCATGTAGGGACTAGCGGGAGTTCGGGGCAGTACTTC.

This CDR3 reads CASSPRAGLAAYNEQFF. The CDR3 DNA is TGTGCCAGCAGCCCCCGGGCTGGACTAGCGGCCTACAATGAGCAGTTCTTC. V is TRBV7-9 and J is TRBJ2-1, with TRBD2 matching over 10 bases. After removal of 5 bases from V and 2 bases from J, the junction contained 9 bases not matched to a gene. The CDR3 is 17 amino acids. Germline assignment: CDR1 SEHNR and CDR2 FQNEAQ (reference sequence).

CDR3 coding DNA: TGTGCCAGCAGTGGCCAGGGAAGCAATGAGCAGTTCTTC. The encoded protein is CASSGQGSNEQFF. The chain has TRBV27 and TRBJ2-1; a weak D match, TRBD1 (5 bases). The V gene's germline CDR1 is MNHEY and CDR2 SMNVEV (reference sequence). Trimming took off 5 bases at V and 6 bases at J, with 11 bases between the two ends. The CDR3 is made up of 13 amino acids.

The gene calls are TRBV18 and TRBJ2-1; maybe TRBD2 (6 bases). V was clipped by 5 bases and J by 7 bases, with 15 bases between them. Germline CDR1 is KGHSH and CDR2 is LQKENI. The CDR3 is made up of 14 amino acids. CDR3 bases: TGTGCCAGCTCATATTCCGGGACTCAAAATGAGCAGTTCTTC. Its translation is CASSYSGTQNEQFF.

Regarding this clone: The sample has other DNA sequences that encode this CDR3 too. The chain combines TRBV9 with TRBJ1-5; D call uncertain. The germline CDR1 and CDR2 sequences are SGDLS and YYNGEE. V was clipped by 0 bases and J by 0 bases, with 7 bases between them. The CDR3 consists of 15 residues. CDR3: CASSVGAYSNQPQHF. Here the CDR3 DNA reads TGTGCCAGCAGCGTAGGCGCCTATAGCAATCAGCCCCAGCATTTT.

The chain couples TRBV4-3 to TRBJ2-2; 12 bases are a match to TRBD2. CDR1 LGHNA and CDR2 YSLEER come from the germline V gene. V was clipped by 0 bases and J by 4 bases; unmatched bases: 3. The CDR3 runs 17 residues. This CDR3 reads CASSQELAGGSTGELFF. The CDR3 DNA sequence: TGCGCCAGCAGCCAAGAGCTAGCGGGAGGGAGCACCGGGGAGCTGTTTTTT.

V and J are TRBV4-1 and TRBJ1-2; 8 bases match TRBD1. The J segment lost 3 bases and the V segment lost 4 bases, leaving 7 bases of the junction unmatched. The germline V gene has CDR1 MGHRA and CDR2 YSYEKL. The CDR3 length is 15 residues. DNA for the CDR3: TGCGCCAGCAGCCGGTACAGGGGGAAGGACTATGGCTACACCTTC. Translating it yields CASSRYRGKDYGYTF.

The genes are TRBV19 and TRBJ2-3, with TRBD2 matching 14 bases. V shed 6 bases, J shed 6 bases, and the junction held 2 bases outside the gene matches. Germline V lookup: CDR1 LNHDA, CDR2 SQIVND (reference sequence). This CDR3 is built from 14 residues. The CDR3 nucleotides read TGTGCCAGTAGGGGACTAGCGGGAGTGGATACGCAGTATTTT. Translated: CASRGLAGVDTQYF.

This chain connects TRBV5-4 to TRBJ2-4; no definite D call. Trimming took 0 bases from V and 6 from J, leaving 13 bases between them. This CDR3 region has 15 residues. From germline, CDR1 is SGHNT and CDR2 YYREEE (reference sequence). CDR3 coding DNA: TGTGCCAGCAGCTTGGCCACGGGTGCTGTAAACATTCAGTACTTC. It translates to CASSLATGAVNIQYF.

This chain joins TRBV19 and TRBJ1-5; D uncertain. The CDR3 has 15 residues. Trimming removed 5 bases at V and 2 bases at J, with 13 bases between. Per the germline V gene, CDR1 is LNHDA and CDR2 is SQIVND (reference sequence). The CDR3 coding sequence is TGTGCCAGTAGTGAGAGTCATGCGGGCAATCAGCCCCAGCATTTT. Translation: CASSESHAGNQPQHF.

The rearrangement joins TRBV27 to TRBJ2-7; D may be TRBD1 (6 bases). Trimming left V 6 bases short and J 3 bases short, with 15 bases between. This CDR3 contains 14 residues. The V gene's germline CDR1 is MNHEY and CDR2 SMNVEV (reference sequence). The CDR3 region has the DNA TGTGCCAGCAGACTACAGGGAACAAGCTACGAGCAGTACTTC. This codes for CASRLQGTSYEQYF.

Points on this clone: The junction and the germline gene differ at one end; a read error may be behind it. The gene calls are TRBV6-2 or TRBV6-3 and TRBJ2-2; D not resolved. Germline CDR1 reads MNHEY; CDR2 reads SVGEGT. The CDR3 sequence is 16 residues long. The DNA of the CDR3 is TGTGCCAGCAGTCCCCATGGGCAGAGAAACATCGGGGAGCTGTTTTTT. It encodes CASSPHGQRNIGELFF.

The J gene is TRBJ2-5, the V gene TRBV28, with D perhaps matching TRBD2 (5 bases). Trimming took 7 bases from V and 1 from J, leaving 13 bases between them. Germline-derived CDR1 and CDR2 are MDHEN and SYDVKM. The CDR3 loop spans 14 amino acids. The CDR3 DNA reads as TGTGCCAGCATCGAGGGTCAGTTCCAAGAGACCCAGTACTTC. Translating it yields CASIEGQFQETQYF. Full variable domain (remainder filled in from reference TRBV28 and TRBJ2-5): DVKVTQSSRYLVKRTGEKVFLECVQDMDHENMFWYRQDPGLGLRLIYFSYDVKMKEKGDIPEGYSVSREKKERFSLILESASTNQTSMYLCASIEGQFQETQYFGPGTRLLVL.